The 19 T cell receptor beta chains below come from one sample, sequenced in a study of Tregs in tolerant kidney transplant recipients. Sequenced by immunoSEQ multiplex PCR; TCRdb stores in-frame clones only, minus some. The sample has fewer than 80,000 clones; roughly nine tenths are singletons. The sequenced sample was CD4+ T cells from blood, obtained before the transplant. These receptors all come from a human donor who received a combined kidney and bone marrow transplant.

This sequence joins TRBV28 and TRBJ1-5, with TRBD1 as a possible D gene (6 bases). CDR1 and CDR2 from the germline V gene are MDHEN and SYDVKM. V was shortened by 8 bases and J by 6 bases, with 11 bases between the two germline ends. This CDR3 has 12 residues. The CDR3 DNA reads as TGTGCCAGCGGGAACAGGGCTCAGCCCCAGCATTTT. Translated: CASGNRAQPQHF.

The rearrangement joins TRBV7-9 to TRBJ2-1, with D possibly matching TRBD2 (6 bases). The CDR3 is 16 amino acids. The germline V gene encodes CDR1 SEHNR and CDR2 FQNEAQ (reference sequence). The V gene lost 5 bases and the J gene lost 6 bases, with 20 bases spanning the gap. Here the CDR3 reads CASSPPSGVVSNEQFF. CDR3 DNA: TGTGCCAGCAGCCCACCTTCGGGAGTGGTAAGCAATGAGCAGTTCTTC.

The gene calls are TRBV7-3 and TRBJ2-3; 10 nucleotides agree with TRBD1. The CDR3 is made up of 15 amino acids. The V and J ends lost 1 base and 4 bases, in that order; junction bases with no gene match: 2. CDR1 is SGHTA, CDR2 FQGTGA, per germline. The chain's CDR3 is CASSLKGTGADTQYF. The CDR3 DNA sequence: TGTGCCAGCAGCTTAAAGGGGACAGGGGCAGATACGCAGTATTTT. Full variable domain (missing parts from reference TRBV7-3 and TRBJ2-3): GAGVSQTPSNKVTEKGKYVELRCDPISGHTALYWYRQSLGQGPEFLIYFQGTGAADDSGLPNDRFFAVRPEGSVSTLKIQRTERGDSAVYLCASSLKGTGADTQYFGPGTRLTVL.

The chain uses TRBV2 and TRBJ2-7; TRBD2 matches 13 bases. From germline, CDR1 is SNHLY and CDR2 FYNNEI. This CDR3 is built from 15 residues. Trimming cost V 2 bases and J 6 bases; bases outside gene matches: 4. The DNA of the CDR3 is TGTGCCAGCAGTGAAACTAGCGGGAGGGATGGCGAGCAGTACTTC. This codes for CASSETSGRDGEQYF.

In its sample, this clone was seen a few times. The chain links TRBV4-2 to TRBJ1-2; D gene uncertain. Trimming shortened V by 4 bases and J by 5 bases, and 17 bases separated the two germline ends. This CDR3 is 15 amino acids long. The germline CDR1 and CDR2 sequences are LGHNA and YNFKEQ. CDR3 amino acids: CASSRDVSDPYGYTF. The CDR3 DNA reads TGTGCCAGCAGCCGAGATGTCAGCGATCCTTATGGCTACACCTTC.

In DNA form, the CDR3 reads TGTGCCTGGAGCGGGCCAGGGCGAAATGAGCAGTTCTTC. Translated, it gives CAWSGPGRNEQFF. The chain combines TRBV30 with TRBJ2-1; TRBD1 might be the D (5 bases). CDR3 length: 13 amino acids. Germline assignment: CDR1 GTSNPN and CDR2 SVGIG (reference sequence). The V gene lost 3 bases and the J gene lost 7 bases, with 13 bases spanning the gap. The full variable domain, in which reference TRBV30 and TRBJ2-1 provide the parts outside the CDR3, is SQTIHQWPATLVQPVGSPLSLECTVEGTSNPNLYWYRQAAGRGLQLLFYSVGIGQISSEVPQNLSASRPQDRQFILSSKKLLLSDSGFYLCAWSGPGRNEQFFGPGTRLTVL.

This rearrangement joins TRBV28 to TRBJ2-3, with 12 bases matching TRBD1. From germline, CDR1 is MDHEN and CDR2 SYDVKM. CDR3 length equals 17 residues. With 8 bases clipped from V and 1 base from J, the junction kept 10 bases outside the gene matches. This chain's CDR3 is CASQGTGGLRGTDTQYF. Written as DNA, the CDR3 is TGTGCCAGCCAAGGGACAGGGGGCCTACGCGGCACAGATACGCAGTATTTT.

J is TRBJ1-1 and V is TRBV18, with TRBD1 identical over 7 bases. The CDR3 has 20 amino acids. Germline values: CDR1 KGHSH, CDR2 LQKENI. V trimming: 4 bases; J trimming: 3 bases; junction bases outside the gene matches: 23. CDR3 DNA sequence: TGTGCCAGCTCACTCTTAGGCCCGGGACAGACTATACTATTAGACACTGAAGCTTTCTTT. It specifies CASSLLGPGQTILLDTEAFF.

This chain uses TRBV5-8 with TRBJ1-4, with D perhaps matching TRBD1 (6 bases). There are 17 residues in the CDR3. V was trimmed by 1 base and J by 11 bases, leaving 24 bases between them. CDR1 SGHTS and CDR2 YDEGEE come from the germline V gene. CDR3 residues: CASSLPPDSNPLKKLFF. For the CDR3, the DNA is TGTGCCAGCAGCTTGCCACCGGACAGTAACCCGCTGAAGAAACTGTTTTTT.

This clone was observed a handful of times. This sequence joins TRBV5-1 and TRBJ2-2, with D perhaps matching TRBD1 (6 bases). This CDR3 is 16 amino acids long. Germline V gene lookup returns CDR1 SGHRS and CDR2 YFSETQ. V was trimmed by 4 bases and J by 3 bases, leaving 16 bases between them. The DNA of the CDR3 is TGCGCCAGCAGCCTACCCGTGGCAGGGGACACCGGGGAGCTGTTTTTT. Amino acids: CASSLPVAGDTGELFF. The full variable domain, in which reference TRBV5-1 and TRBJ2-2 provide the parts outside the CDR3, is KAGVTQTPRYLIKTRGQQVTLSCSPISGHRSVSWYQQTPGQGLQFLFEYFSETQRNKGNFPGRFSGRQFSNSRSEMNVSTLELGDSALYLCASSLPVAGDTGELFFGEGSRLTVL.

This clone was recorded only once. The chain has TRBV19 and TRBJ1-2; 8 nucleotides align to TRBD1. The CDR3 has 12 residues. CDR1 is LNHDA and CDR2 is SQIVND in the germline V gene (reference sequence). V shed 7 bases, J shed 7 bases, and the junction held 5 bases outside the gene matches. The DNA for the CDR3 is TGTGCCAGTAACAGGGGGGCTTTTGGCTACACCTTC. It encodes CASNRGAFGYTF.

The rearrangement uses TRBV6-1 and TRBJ2-5, with no clear D. The CDR3 totals 13 residues. V dropped 2 bases and J dropped 9 bases, with 13 bases sitting between them. The germline V gene encodes CDR1 MNHNS and CDR2 SASEGT. The CDR3 protein is CASSESTATAQYF. As DNA, the CDR3 is TGTGCCAGCAGTGAAAGTACAGCCACGGCCCAGTACTTC.

Here the CDR3 DNA reads TGCAGCGTGGGACAGGGGGGACAATTTGAAGCTTTCTTT. Amino acid sequence: CSVGQGGQFEAFF. V and J are TRBV29-1 and TRBJ1-1, with 11 bases fitting TRBD1. The ends lost 6 bases at V and 7 bases at J; junction bases unmatched: 7. Germline assignment: CDR1 SQVTM and CDR2 ANQGSEA. There are 13 residues in the CDR3.

V usage is TRBV6-5 and J usage is TRBJ2-2; 7 nucleotides agree with TRBD2. The ends lost 7 bases at V and 0 bases at J; junction bases unmatched: 5. The CDR3 sequence is 15 residues long. Looked up from germline, CDR1 is MNHEY and CDR2 is SVGAGI. CDR3 nucleotide sequence: TGTGCCAGCATGATGGGAGGGGCGAACACCGGGGAGCTGTTTTTT. Amino acid sequence: CASMMGGANTGELFF.

This clone was counted once. The rearrangement links TRBV14 to TRBJ2-2; possible D gene TRBD1, 5 bases. CDR3 length: 14 residues. The V gene's germline CDR1 is SGHDN and CDR2 FVKESK. Between the trimmed V and J ends, which lost 0 bases and 5 bases, there was a span of 7 bases. The chain's CDR3 is CASSQERGTGELFF. Here the CDR3 DNA reads TGTGCCAGCAGCCAAGAAAGGGGTACCGGGGAGCTGTTTTTT.

The J gene is TRBJ1-2, the V gene TRBV28, with 8 bases identical to TRBD1. Germline V gene data show CDR1 as MDHEN and CDR2 as SYDVKM. The V segment lost 6 bases and the J segment 7 bases; nucleotides outside the gene matches: 10. This CDR3 has 14 residues. The CDR3 bases are TGTGCCAGCAGGACGGGACAGGCGATTGGTGGCTACACCTTC. This codes for CASRTGQAIGGYTF.

V usage is TRBV5-4 and J usage is TRBJ2-5; 10 bases align to TRBD1. The germline V gene encodes CDR1 SGHNT and CDR2 YYREEE (reference sequence). V shed 3 bases and J 4 bases; nucleotides not matched to a gene: 6. The CDR3 is made up of 15 amino acids. In DNA form, the CDR3 reads TGTGCCAGCAGCTCGGGGACAGGGGATGCAGAGACCCAGTACTTC. Translated: CASSSGTGDAETQYF. Full variable domain (outside the CDR3, taken from reference TRBV5-4 and TRBJ2-5): ETGVTQSPTHLIKTRGQQVTLRCSSQSGHNTVSWYQQALGQGPQFIFQYYREEENGRGNFPPRFSGLQFPNYSSELNVNALELDDSALYLCASSSGTGDAETQYFGPGTRLLVL.

This clone appeared once. The genes are TRBV19 and TRBJ2-3, with 8 bases that match TRBD2. The length of the CDR3 is 15 residues. V lost 0 bases and J lost 3; bases outside the gene matches: 2. From germline, CDR1 is LNHDA and CDR2 SQIVND (reference sequence). CDR3 protein: CASSIEASGTDTQYF. CDR3 DNA sequence: TGTGCCAGTAGTATAGAGGCTAGCGGGACAGATACGCAGTATTTT.

This chain links TRBV7-8 with TRBJ2-5, with 11 bases fitting TRBD2. CDR3 size: 17 residues. Germline-derived CDR1 and CDR2 are SGHVS and FQNEAQ. The junction had 13 bases not matched to a gene; V was cut back by 5 bases and J by 5 bases. The CDR3, as DNA: TGTGCCAGCAGCCCTAGGGCTAGCGGGAGGCCCGGCGAGACCCAGTACTTC. It translates to CASSPRASGRPGETQYF. The variable domain in full, completed from reference TRBV7-8 and TRBJ2-5, reads GAGVSQSPRYKVAKRGQDVALRCDPISGHVSLFWYQQALGQGPEFLTYFQNEAQLDKSGLPSDRFFAERPEGSVSTLKIQRTQQEDSAVYLCASSPRASGRPGETQYFGPGTRLLVL.